What follows are 32 T cell receptor beta chains derived from one specimen sequenced in a study of blood T cells in healthy people across ages. A second PCR of 7 to 11 cycles used a sample-barcoded 5' primer and a J-beta primer mix. Using its own MiXCR run on the 5' RACE reads, TCRdb lists one record per CDR3 protein. Here the sample spans about 1.1 million distinct CDR3 sequences, more than 30% being singletons. Sequences were obtained from blood. These receptors were obtained from a man between 18 and 35 years old in good health.

V is TRBV20-1 and J is TRBJ1-5, with 9 bases aligning to TRBD1. Germline V gene lookup returns CDR1 DFQATT and CDR2 SNEGSKA (reference sequence). The V and J ends lost 6 bases and 8 bases, in that order; junction bases with no gene match: 8. The length of the CDR3 is 13 residues. CDR3 sequence: CSANLGQGKPQHF. CDR3 sequence (DNA): TGCAGTGCAAACTTGGGACAGGGAAAGCCCCAGCATTTT.

The genes are TRBV20-1 and TRBJ2-5, with TRBD1 matching over 8 bases. V was clipped by 6 bases and J by 2 bases; unmatched bases: 2. The germline V gene has CDR1 DFQATT and CDR2 SNEGSKA (reference sequence). The CDR3 runs to 12 residues. As DNA, the CDR3 is TGCAGTGCGCGACAGGGGCAAGAGACCCAGTACTTC. Its translation: CSARQGQETQYF.

CDR3 coding DNA: TGTGCCAGCAGCCGAGGCATGGGTACAACGCAGTATTTT. It translates to CASSRGMGTTQYF. V is TRBV11-1 and J is TRBJ2-3; D unresolved. The germline V gene encodes CDR1 SGHAT and CDR2 FQDESV (reference sequence). V was shortened by 5 bases and J by 9 bases, with 15 bases between the two germline ends. The CDR3 spans 13 residues.

On this clonotype itself: The junction differs from germline at one of its ends, possibly a read error. The chain is built from TRBV5-1 and TRBJ2-1; TRBD1 aligns across 8 bases. Germline V gives CDR1 SGHRS, CDR2 YFSETQ. The CDR3 consists of 17 residues. The DNA of the CDR3 is TGCGCCAGCAGCAGCGGACAGGGAACCGGCTCCTACAATCAGCAGTTCTTC. This sequence encodes CASSSGQGTGSYNQQFF.

Only a few counts were recorded for this clonotype. The chain uses TRBV6-1 and TRBJ2-7, with 8 bases identical to TRBD1. V was pared by 2 bases and J by 6 bases, with 12 bases of the junction left unmatched. This CDR3 is 16 amino acids long. Germline assignment: CDR1 MNHNS and CDR2 SASEGT. The CDR3 region has the DNA TGTGCCAGCAGTGAATTGGGTGGGACAGGCAGTACCGAGCAGTACTTC. As protein: CASSELGGTGSTEQYF.

As for this clonotype: A much larger clone sits a single nucleotide away, making a read error possible. This chain links TRBV12-3 or TRBV12-4 with TRBJ1-2, with D perhaps matching TRBD1 (5 bases). There are 14 residues in the CDR3. The CDR3 is CTSSLRGGFYGYTF. The CDR3 bases are TGTACCAGCAGTTTACGGGGGGGGTTCTATGGCTACACCTTC.

The rearrangement links TRBV20-1 to TRBJ2-5, with 8 bases identical to TRBD2. The J segment lost 2 bases and the V segment lost 3 bases, leaving 5 bases of the junction unmatched. Germline V gene sequence: CDR1 DFQATT, CDR2 SNEGSKA (reference sequence). The CDR3 totals 14 residues. For the CDR3, the DNA is TGCAGTGCTAGGGATGAGCGGGGGCAAGAGACCCAGTACTTC. Its translation: CSARDERGQETQYF.

This clonotype appeared many times. The chain joins TRBV6-1 to TRBJ1-1; no clear D gene. Germline loops: CDR1 MNHNS, CDR2 SASEGT. The CDR3 spans 10 residues. Trimming stripped 6 bases from V and 1 base from J, with 0 bases between. CDR3 sequence (DNA): TGTGCCAGCAGGAACACTGAAGCTTTCTTT. Translation: CASRNTEAFF.

The chain recombines TRBV14 with TRBJ1-2; no firm D call. V was cut by 0 bases and J by 8 bases, with 13 bases left in between. The CDR3 loop spans 14 amino acids. The V gene's germline CDR1 is SGHDN and CDR2 FVKESK. The CDR3 DNA reads TGTGCCAGCAGCCAAGAAGGAGGGTTGGGGGGCTACACCTTC. The encoded protein is CASSQEGGLGGYTF. The full variable domain, its missing parts supplied by reference TRBV14 and TRBJ1-2, is EAGVTQFPSHSVIEKGQTVTLRCDPISGHDNLYWYRRVMGKEIKFLLHFVKESKQDESGMPNNRFLAERTGGTYSTLKVQPAELEDSGVYFCASSQEGGLGGYTFGSGTRLTVV.

The V and J genes are TRBV6-6 and TRBJ2-1; D uncertain. This CDR3 has 15 residues. The V end lost 6 bases, the J end lost 4 bases, and 16 bases lay between the germline ends. Germline assignment: CDR1 MNHNY and CDR2 SVGAGI (reference sequence). The chain's CDR3 is CASRKDAKQYNEQFF. For the CDR3, the DNA is TGTGCCAGCAGGAAGGACGCTAAACAATACAATGAGCAGTTCTTC.

This clonotype was counted only a few times. This chain uses TRBV20-1 with TRBJ1-6; TRBD1 aligns across 8 bases. There are 14 residues in the CDR3. Germline V gene sequence: CDR1 DFQATT, CDR2 SNEGSKA (reference sequence). J was trimmed by 7 bases and V by 0 bases; bases with no gene match: 2. CDR3 DNA: TGCAGTGCTAGAGATACAGGGGGAAATTCACCCCTCCACTTT. It translates to CSARDTGGNSPLHF.

This clonotype has a handful of counts. The chain joins TRBV7-2 to TRBJ2-7; 14 bases line up with TRBD2. V shed 4 bases and J 4 bases; nucleotides not matched to a gene: 3. Germline CDR1 is SGHTA and CDR2 is FQGNSA. This CDR3 has 15 amino acids. This CDR3 reads CASSSGLAGEYEQYF. CDR3 bases: TGTGCCAGCAGCTCGGGACTAGCGGGAGAATACGAGCAGTACTTC.

The chain employs TRBV12-1 and TRBJ2-1; the D call of TRBD1 is as the table states it, not checked on the DNA. TRBV12-1 constitutes a pseudogene. The CDR3 has 15 residues. This CDR3 is CASSLGQRAVRVQFF. The CDR3 region has the DNA TGTGCCAGCAGCTTAGGACAGCGAGCTGTACGTGTGCAGTTCTTC.

V usage is TRBV7-2 and J usage is TRBJ2-5; 11 bases map to TRBD2. The better agreement between TRBJ2-1 and the DNA end casts doubt on the J call. This CDR3 spans 16 amino acids. Germline assignment: CDR1 SGHTA and CDR2 FQGNSA. The CDR3 region has the DNA TGTGCCAGCAGCTTATCTTTGGGACTAGCGGAAGAGACCCAGTTCTTC. Translated: CASSLSLGLAEETQFF.

This clonotype has more than one count but fewer than ten. The rearrangement uses TRBV5-4 and TRBJ2-2; D remains unclear. With 4 bases removed from V and 2 bases from J, the gap between germline ends came to 9 bases. Looked up from germline, CDR1 is SGHNT and CDR2 is YYREEE (reference sequence). This CDR3 has 14 residues. The CDR3 nucleotides are TGTGCCAGCAGCGTTTCCCCCAACACCGGGGAGCTGTTTTTT. This sequence encodes CASSVSPNTGELFF.

This sequence joins TRBV12-3 or TRBV12-4 and TRBJ1-6; D gene ambiguous. This CDR3 spans 14 amino acids. Trimming stripped 5 bases from V and 4 bases from J, with 9 bases between. The CDR3 is CASSVIQYNSPLHF. As DNA, the CDR3 is TGTGCCAGCAGTGTAATACAGTATAATTCACCCCTCCACTTT.

This clonotype was counted between two and nine times. V usage is TRBV7-9 and J usage is TRBJ2-7; 7 bases are shared with TRBD1. CDR1 and CDR2 (germline): SEHNR, FQNEAQ (reference sequence). The V and J ends lost 5 bases and 3 bases, in that order; junction bases with no gene match: 13. This CDR3 comprises 16 residues. CDR3 in DNA: TGTGCCAGCAGCCCGCGCCCTGGACAGGCCGTCTACGAGCAGTACTTC. Translation: CASSPRPGQAVYEQYF. Full variable domain (rest looked up from reference TRBV7-9 and TRBJ2-7): DTGVSQNPRHKITKRGQNVTFRCDPISEHNRLYWYRQTLGQGPEFLTYFQNEAQLEKSRLLSDRFSAERPKGSFSTLEIQRTEQGDSAMYLCASSPRPGQAVYEQYFGPGTRLTVT.

Worth noting for this clonotype: The junction departs from the called germline gene at one end, perhaps through a read error. The genes are TRBV10-3 and TRBJ1-1, with a tentative D call TRBD1 (5 bases). This CDR3 has 13 amino acids. CDR1 and CDR2 (germline): ENHRY, SYGVKD. CDR3 loop: CTIKEGRDPEAFF. DNA for the CDR3: TGTACCATCAAAGAGGGGAGGGATCCTGAAGCTTTCTTT.

V and J are TRBV6-2 or TRBV6-3 and TRBJ1-1; D gene ambiguous. Germline CDR1 reads MNHEY; CDR2 reads SVGEGT. This CDR3 has 15 amino acids. V shed 3 bases and J shed 2 bases, with 13 bases lying between them. DNA for the CDR3: TGTGCCAGCAGTTATCTGGCAGCGGCCAACACTGAAGCTTTCTTT. Its translation is CASSYLAAANTEAFF.

This clonotype was found a few times. This rearrangement joins TRBV12-3 or TRBV12-4 to TRBJ2-2, with 8 bases that match TRBD2. The trim removed 3 bases at V and 7 bases at J, leaving 10 bases unmatched. The CDR3 totals 16 residues. The chain's CDR3 is CASSFQAGGPGGELFF. The CDR3 DNA is TGTGCCAGCAGTTTCCAGGCGGGGGGCCCCGGCGGGGAGCTGTTTTTT.

Comments on this clonotype: Possible read error: a much larger clone is one base away. The rearrangement links TRBV3-1 to TRBJ1-1, with D possibly matching TRBD1 (5 bases). The CDR3 extends over 14 amino acids. Germline V lookup: CDR1 LGHDT, CDR2 YNNKEL (reference sequence). CDR3 region: CASSPDTLNTEVFF. CDR3 in DNA: TGTGCCAGCAGTCCGGACACCTTGAACACTGAAGTTTTCTTT.

V and J are TRBV21-1 and TRBJ1-1; TRBD1 is the table's D call, not checked against the DNA. TRBV21-1 is shown as a pseudogene. There are 21 residues in the CDR3. CDR3 residues: CASSKGNPGTGVPRRGTEAFF. In DNA form, the CDR3 reads TGTGCCAGCAGCAAAGGTAATCCGGGGACAGGGGTCCCGCGGAGGGGCACTGAAGCTTTCTTT.

The chain is built from TRBV6-6 and TRBJ2-5, with D unclear. The CDR3 extends over 11 amino acids. The ends were cut back, 0 bases at V and 13 bases at J, with 9 bases in the middle. Germline V CDR1 and CDR2: MNHNY, SVGAGI (reference sequence). The CDR3 spells CASSYSKGMYF. The CDR3 nucleotides are TGTGCCAGCAGTTACTCGAAGGGCATGTACTTC.

The chain carries TRBV7-2 and TRBJ2-3, with TRBD2 as a possible D gene (5 bases). CDR1 and CDR2 (germline): SGHTA, FQGNSA. This CDR3 has 14 residues. V was pared by 7 bases and J by 0 bases, with 11 bases between. The CDR3 region has the DNA TGTGCCAGCAACTTGCGGGCTAGCACAGATACGCAGTATTTT. This codes for CASNLRASTDTQYF.

This clonotype was picked up a small number of times. An end of the junction differs from the germline gene, which may be a read error. This sequence joins TRBV7-2 and TRBJ2-3; D ambiguous. The CDR3 has 13 amino acids. Germline assignment: CDR1 SGHTA and CDR2 FQGNSA. The CDR3 reads CATSLTFADTQYF. DNA of the CDR3: TGTGCCACCAGCCTTACGTTTGCAGATACGCAGTATTTT.

The chain recombines TRBV7-2 with TRBJ2-4; 7 bases line up with TRBD1. The CDR3 runs 17 residues. Germline CDR1 and CDR2: SGHTA and FQGNSA. With V trimmed by 1 base and J by 0 bases, 6 bases remained unmatched. CDR3: CASSLVRQGLAKNIQYF. CDR3 coding DNA: TGTGCCAGCAGCTTAGTCAGACAGGGCCTAGCCAAAAACATTCAGTACTTC.

This clonotype has at least ten counts. The chain carries TRBV10-3 and TRBJ2-7; the match to TRBD1 covers 7 bases. Germline V lookup: CDR1 ENHRY, CDR2 SYGVKD. CDR3 length: 13 amino acids. V shed 10 bases, J shed 2 bases, and the junction held 8 bases outside the gene matches. The CDR3 DNA reads TGTGCCACCCTGGGGGACAGAACCTACGAGCAGTACTTC. Translating it yields CATLGDRTYEQYF.

The table lists this clonotype with a few counts. The chain uses TRBV25-1 and TRBJ2-1, with TRBD1 matching over 11 bases. Per the germline V gene, CDR1 is MGHDK and CDR2 is SYGVNS. J was trimmed by 7 bases and V by 2 bases; bases with no gene match: 7. CDR3 length equals 16 residues. The CDR3 spells CASSEGGTGGRNEQFF. CDR3 bases: TGTGCCAGCAGTGAAGGTGGGACAGGGGGGAGGAATGAGCAGTTCTTC.

The rearrangement uses TRBV3-1 and TRBJ1-1; 8 nucleotides line up with TRBD1. This CDR3 has 16 amino acids. Looked up from germline, CDR1 is LGHDT and CDR2 is YNNKEL (reference sequence). Trimming cost V 4 bases and J 1 base; bases outside gene matches: 8. The CDR3: CASSPLDRDWNTEAFF. The CDR3 bases are TGTGCCAGCAGCCCGCTGGACAGGGATTGGAACACTGAAGCTTTCTTT.

The chain uses TRBV7-9 and TRBJ1-1; D unclear. Germline CDR1 reads SEHNR; CDR2 reads FQNEAQ (reference sequence). The V end lost 0 bases, the J end lost 6 bases, and 5 bases lay between the germline ends. CDR3 length equals 12 residues. The CDR3 spells CASSLAAAEAFF. CDR3 DNA: TGTGCCAGCAGCTTAGCCGCCGCTGAAGCTTTCTTT.

The chain is built from TRBV15 and TRBJ2-7; D might be TRBD1 (5 bases). V was clipped by 8 bases and J by 0 bases, with 8 bases between them. Germline loops: CDR1 LNHNV, CDR2 YYDKDF (reference sequence). The CDR3 totals 12 residues. In nucleotides, the CDR3 is TGTGCCACCGAGGACAACTCCTACGAGCAGTACTTC. It yields the protein CATEDNSYEQYF.

V gene TRBV28 combines with J gene TRBJ1-1; D might be TRBD1 (6 bases). The germline V and J ends were trimmed by 8 bases and 2 bases, with 15 bases remaining between them. The CDR3 extends over 14 amino acids. Germline V gene lookup returns CDR1 MDHEN and CDR2 SYDVKM. CDR3 amino acids: CASYLAQGNTEAFF. The CDR3 DNA follows: TGTGCCAGCTACCTGGCACAGGGAAACACTGAAGCTTTCTTT.